Presented here are 8 T cell receptor beta chains from one specimen sequenced in a study of early stage breast cancer tumors. Repertoires were generated with immunoSEQ multiplex PCR, while TCRdb's copy carries only in-frame clones and drops some. The sample yields about 58,000 clones, about 74% seen once. The material sequenced was blood. All receptors come from a person aged 25 to 39 with breast cancer.

This clone was observed a few times. V usage is TRBV19 and J usage is TRBJ1-5, with 7 positions matching TRBD1. This CDR3 is built from 14 residues. Germline CDR1 and CDR2: LNHDA and SQIVND (reference sequence). After removal of 5 bases from V and 4 bases from J, the junction contained 5 bases not matched to a gene. CDR3 amino acids: CASSPGQVNQPQHF. CDR3 nucleotides: TGTGCCAGTAGTCCCGGACAGGTAAATCAGCCCCAGCATTTT.

The gene calls are TRBV2 and TRBJ2-5; 9 bases line up with TRBD1. This CDR3 spans 12 amino acids. Germline V gene data show CDR1 as SNHLY and CDR2 as FYNNEI. The J segment lost 5 bases and the V segment lost 6 bases, leaving 1 base of the junction unmatched. The CDR3 nucleotides read TGTGCCAGCAGGGACAGGGGCGAGACCCAGTACTTC. Protein: CASRDRGETQYF.

This clone occurred a few times. V and J are TRBV9 and TRBJ2-1, with D unclear. Trimming cost V 0 bases and J 6 bases, with 7 bases left between them. The CDR3 loop spans 13 amino acids. The germline V gene has CDR1 SGDLS and CDR2 YYNGEE. This chain's CDR3 is CASSVDWRNEQFF. CDR3 DNA sequence: TGTGCCAGCAGCGTAGACTGGCGCAATGAGCAGTTCTTC.

This rearrangement joins TRBV6-5 to TRBJ2-7; the D is unclear. Germline V gene data show CDR1 as MNHEY and CDR2 as SVGAGI. V was shortened by 7 bases and J by 2 bases, with 15 bases between the two germline ends. CDR3 length: 14 amino acids. CDR3 coding DNA: TGTGCCAGCATTAACCCGGCCGCCACCTACGAGCAGTACTTC. Its translation: CASINPAATYEQYF.

The CDR3 reads CASSLIQINTEAFF. The CDR3, as DNA: TGTGCCAGCAGCTTAATACAGATAAACACTGAAGCTTTCTTT. The chain is built from TRBV7-9 and TRBJ1-1; D unclear. From germline, CDR1 is SEHNR and CDR2 FQNEAQ (reference sequence). The CDR3 consists of 14 residues. Trimming removed 2 bases from V and 2 bases from J, with 9 bases in between.

The gene calls are TRBV19 and TRBJ2-7, with no clear D. The germline V gene encodes CDR1 LNHDA and CDR2 SQIVND (reference sequence). The V gene lost 3 bases and the J gene lost 1 base, with 10 bases spanning the gap. The CDR3 loop spans 14 amino acids. Written as DNA, the CDR3 is TGTGCCAGTAGTATGGGCCCGGGTTCCTACGAGCAGTACTTC. This gives the protein CASSMGPGSYEQYF.

The CDR3 reads CASTEGGGPWDEQYF. The CDR3, as DNA: TGTGCCAGCACGGAGGGGGGAGGGCCATGGGACGAGCAGTACTTC. V and J are TRBV7-6 and TRBJ2-7, with D tentatively TRBD2 (7 bases). Trimming pared 7 bases from V and 5 bases from J, leaving 21 bases between. CDR3 length: 15 amino acids. Per the germline V gene, CDR1 is SGHVS and CDR2 is FNYEAQ. Looking up the rest from reference TRBV7-6 and TRBJ2-7 gives the full variable domain: GAGVSQSPRYKVTKRGQDVALRCDPISGHVSLYWYRQALGQGPEFLTYFNYEAQQDKSGLPNDRFSAERPEGSISTLTIQRTEQRDSAMYRCASTEGGGPWDEQYFGPGTRLTVT.

J is TRBJ1-5 and V is TRBV6-5; D might be TRBD1 (6 bases). CDR1 is MNHEY, CDR2 SVGAGI, per germline. Trimming shortened V by 5 bases and J by 3 bases, and 11 bases separated the two germline ends. The CDR3 covers 14 residues. As DNA, the CDR3 is TGTGCCAGCAGTCCAGGACAGTCCAATCAGCCCCAGCATTTT. It yields the protein CASSPGQSNQPQHF.